There are many counts of the clone carrying this T cell receptor beta chain. Looked up from germline, CDR1 is SGHAT and CDR2 is FQNNGV. Trimming took 5 bases from V and 7 from J; bases not matched to a gene: 8. The CDR3 is made up of 15 amino acids. The time point denotes: newly diagnosed GD, antithyroid drugs for less than 3 months. RNA isolated from PBMCs was used to make the TCR library. Sequencing libraries for TCR beta were prepared with iRepertoire HTBI primers and Arm-PCR of CDR3 regions. In TCRdb, the multiplex PCR reads were re-called with MiXCR into one record per CDR3 protein. The sample lists 680,000 or so distinct CDR3 sequences; under 20% were seen once. These data belong to a study of regulatory T cells in long-lasting Graves disease. Another study also made use of these data, one on T cells in Graves' hyperthyroidism and ophthalmopathy.

This TCR derives from a woman aged 25 to 39 with Graves disease. The chain combines TRBV11-2 with TRBJ1-6; 7 positions match TRBD1. The input for sequencing was peripheral blood mononuclear cells (PBMCs), taken at new diagnosis, from a patient treated with antithyroid drugs. CDR3 nucleotides: TGTGCCAGCAGCCGGGAGGGGGCACCAAATTCACCCCTCCACTTT. It yields the protein CASSREGAPNSPLHF.